This T cell receptor (beta chain) was captured by sequencing in a study of T cell repertoires in cytomegalovirus infection. Notes on the study in general: Dominating the ex vivo response were TCR beta clonotypes that were CMV-specific and HLA-C-restricted.

This clonotype was seen a few times. What it binds is not known. TCRdb recomputed calls from the reads with MiXCR, one row per CDR3 protein. The profile shows under 850,000 distinct CDR3 sequences, approximately 40% of them singletons. This TCR was recovered from a human donor in good health (CMV status not recorded). Some clones in this sample may be carry-over from other donors' samples. The sample was PBMCs.

CDR3 sequence reads: CSATNGANPNYNEQFF. The CDR3, as DNA: TGCAGTGCTACCAACGGGGCTAACCCCAACTACAATGAGCAGTTCTTC. The chain joins TRBV20-1 to TRBJ2-1, with D perhaps being TRBD1 or TRBD2 (5 bases each). Germline V gives CDR1 DFQATT, CDR2 SNEGSKA (reference sequence). V was clipped by 4 bases and J by 3 bases, with 19 bases between them. The CDR3 length is 16 residues.